This T cell receptor beta chain originates from a study of shared clonotypes between healthy human individuals. Study-level information: The composition of the donors was a couple of women and a few men aged 18 to 49.

V was clipped by 4 bases and J by 6 bases, with 14 bases between them. The CDR3 runs 14 residues. Germline V CDR1 and CDR2: SGHTA, FQGNSA. CD45RO negativity and positive selection for CCR7 defined naive CD8 cells, a population that excluded terminally differentiated effector memory CD45RA+ cells. TCRdb's table, derived via immunoSEQ multiplex PCR, lists solely in-frame clones and lacks some. The table lists about 870,000 clones, more than 85% of them singletons. The receptor comes from a young man in good health. J is TRBJ2-3 and V is TRBV7-2; D is unresolved. Sample: naive CD8+ T cells sorted from blood. CDR3 region: CASSSLLLRDTQYF. CDR3 nucleotides: TGTGCCAGCAGCTCGCTTCTCCTCCGTGATACGCAGTATTTT.